This is a list of T cell receptor beta chains from one sample in a study of blood T cells in healthy people across ages. Each CDR3 protein gets one entry after TCRdb re-called the 5' RACE reads with MiXCR. The profile shows hundreds of thousands of distinct CDR3 sequences, about 52% of them singletons. The sequenced sample was blood. Source of these receptors: an older woman in good health. Both conserved end residues are part of each CDR3. The order of the fields is J gene, V gene, CDR3 protein.

>TRBJ2-2|TRBV2
CASSGPTSGAGELFF
>TRBJ2-7|TRBV7-9
CASSLAGSSGRLRPYEQYF
>TRBJ1-2|TRBV24-1
CATSAGRKTKSVLGKPSYGYTF
>TRBJ2-7|TRBV4-3
CASSQDMLGYEQYF
>TRBJ2-3|TRBV10-3
CAISEEREGPETQYF
>TRBJ1-2|TRBV4-3
CASSQAWRNSNYGYTF
>TRBJ2-7|TRBV12-3/TRBV12-4
CASTPGTGSYEQYF
>TRBJ2-7|TRBV5-1
CASSLEGRRYEQYF
>TRBJ2-1|TRBV5-6
CASSRDRNNRHEQFF
>TRBJ2-1|TRBV25-1
CASSELLPNGLAGGNMLHTGEQFF
>TRBJ2-1|TRBV6-6
CASSPPGEQFF
>TRBJ2-3|TRBV20-1
CSASVQDAQYF
>TRBJ2-7|TRBV27
CASSELEGYNEQYF
>TRBJ2-3|TRBV20-1
CSAGTSGSTDTQYF
>-|TRBV20-1
CSASPGTSGSYEQYF
>TRBJ2-1|TRBV7-8
CASSFSSGRDNEQFF
>TRBJ2-1|TRBV7-2
CASSLTGGTREQFF
>TRBJ1-1|TRBV29-1
CSVLKQANTEAFF
>TRBJ2-1|TRBV6-5
CASSYSTSYDEQFF
>TRBJ2-7|TRBV20-1
CSAEPGLELGEQYF
>TRBJ2-5|TRBV7-2
CASSLVVDSKQTQYF
>TRBJ1-1|TRBV5-8
CASSRGRLNTEAFF
>TRBJ2-7|TRBV28
CASLGPSSYEQYF
>-|TRBV28
CASSLASGRYNEQYF
>TRBJ1-2|TRBV6-2/TRBV6-3
CASEVPGRDPRPGYTF
>TRBJ2-7|TRBV14
CASSQDKWLAGDLGEQYF
>TRBJ2-7|TRBV27
CASSFGGFYEQYF
>TRBJ1-1|TRBV29-1
CSVDKSHDGPTEAFF
>TRBJ2-7|TRBV4-2
CASSKGLDYEQYF
>TRBJ1-2|TRBV12-3/TRBV12-4
CASSRGTEGGYTF
>TRBJ1-2|TRBV29-1
CSVAQNGYTF
>TRBJ2-7|TRBV7-2
CASSLGPRTYEQYF
>TRBJ2-1|TRBV6-5
CASSYGRASYNEQFF
>TRBJ2-2|TRBV7-2
CASSPLFPPTGELFF
>TRBJ2-1|TRBV6-1
CASTSAGQGINEQFF
>TRBJ1-2|TRBV6-5
CASSYSRGGVNYGYTF
>TRBJ2-3|TRBV29-1
CSAPSRSSGHRRSTDTQYF
>TRBJ1-2|TRBV29-1
CSALIAYGYTF
>TRBJ2-2|TRBV11-2
CASSSTTVSPGELFF
>TRBJ2-1|TRBV28
CASSPMTGTGYNEQFF
>TRBJ2-7|TRBV5-1
CASSLQGVGEQYF
>TRBJ2-1|TRBV5-6
CASSLGANDNEQFF
>TRBJ2-3|TRBV7-2
CASSLALGLAGGTTDTQYF
>TRBJ2-1|TRBV6-5
CASSRPGQGWYEQFF
>TRBJ2-1|TRBV4-2
CASSQPGIRASYNEQFF
>TRBJ2-3|TRBV3-1
CASSPGQGSDTQYF
>TRBJ2-1|TRBV6-2/TRBV6-3
CASRGSLDNEQFF